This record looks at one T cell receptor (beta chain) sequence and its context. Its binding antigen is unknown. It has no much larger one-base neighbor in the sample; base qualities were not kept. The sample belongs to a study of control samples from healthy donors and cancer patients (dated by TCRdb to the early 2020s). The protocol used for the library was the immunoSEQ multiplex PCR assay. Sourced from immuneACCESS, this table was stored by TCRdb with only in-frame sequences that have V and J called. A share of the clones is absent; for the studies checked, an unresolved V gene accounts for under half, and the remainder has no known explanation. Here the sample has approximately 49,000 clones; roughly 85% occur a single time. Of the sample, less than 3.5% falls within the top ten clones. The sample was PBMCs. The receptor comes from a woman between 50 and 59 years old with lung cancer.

The CDR3 corresponds to CASSLGRNYGYTF. The DNA sequence follows: TGTGCCAGCAGTTTGGGACGGAACTATGGCTACACCTTC. The V gene is TRBV27 and the J gene is TRBJ1-2; matching of 5 bases hints at TRBD1 as the D gene. The CDR3, from cysteine to phenylalanine, totals 13 residues. CDR3 DNA only is kept here, 39 bases in frame from base 1. CDR1 and CDR2, per the germline V gene (reference sequence), are MNHEY and SMNVEV. The junction carries 7 bases between V and J, which are trimmed by 3 bases and 2 bases respectively.